The 23 T cell receptor beta chains below come from one sample, sequenced in a study of T cells after posttransplantation cyclophosphamide. Profiling relied on immunoSEQ multiplex PCR, and the TCRdb table lists in-frame clones only, not all of them. This table has under 15,000 clones, roughly four fifths appearing once. Sequencing input: memory CD4+ T cells sorted from PBMCs. The receptors stem from a man between 45 and 60 years old in good health, CMV-negative, and a related stem cell transplant donor.

The chain is built from TRBV29-1 and TRBJ2-1; possible D gene TRBD2, 6 bases. The CDR3 has 13 amino acids. The germline V gene encodes CDR1 SQVTM and CDR2 ANQGSEA. V lost 8 bases and J 9 bases, leaving 20 bases between the germline ends. DNA for the CDR3: TGCAGCTATCGGGACTCCGCAGACAGTGAGCAGTTCTTC. This gives the protein CSYRDSADSEQFF.

This clone was recorded once. The gene calls are TRBV7-9 and TRBJ2-2, with D unclear. The germline V and J ends were trimmed by 2 bases and 3 bases, with 4 bases remaining between them. Germline V lookup: CDR1 SEHNR, CDR2 FQNEAQ (reference sequence). The CDR3 runs to 13 residues. DNA of the CDR3: TGTGCCAGCAGCTTACAGGACACCGGGGAGCTGTTTTTT. Encoded protein: CASSLQDTGELFF.

This clone was seen once. The chain combines TRBV18 with TRBJ1-2, with D perhaps matching TRBD1 (6 bases). CDR3 length: 15 amino acids. V was trimmed by 5 bases and J by 2 bases, leaving 15 bases between them. CDR1 KGHSH and CDR2 LQKENI come from the germline V gene. The CDR3 nucleotides read TGTGCCAGCTCAGCCCCAGGGGTCGGGAACTATGGCTACACCTTC. Residues: CASSAPGVGNYGYTF.

The V and J genes are TRBV2 and TRBJ2-1; 10 nucleotides match TRBD1. CDR3 length equals 14 residues. Germline values: CDR1 SNHLY, CDR2 FYNNEI. J lost 7 bases, V lost 5 bases, and 5 bases had no gene match. This CDR3 reads CASSRDRGGNEQFF. CDR3 sequence (DNA): TGTGCCAGCAGTCGGGACAGGGGTGGGAATGAGCAGTTCTTC.

This chain connects TRBV5-6 to TRBJ2-7; the match to TRBD2 covers 12 bases. The trim removed 4 bases at V and 2 bases at J, leaving 16 bases unmatched. The CDR3 spans 19 residues. Germline-derived CDR1 and CDR2 are SGHDT and YYEEEE. The CDR3 DNA reads TGTGCCAGCAGCCGAAGTTGGACTAGCGGGATCGCTCGGACCTACGAGCAGTACTTC. Protein: CASSRSWTSGIARTYEQYF.

The chain combines TRBV5-1 with TRBJ2-2; the match to TRBD2 covers 11 bases. With 3 bases clipped from V and 2 bases from J, the junction kept 6 bases outside the gene matches. CDR1 is SGHRS, CDR2 YFSETQ, per germline. There are 17 residues in the CDR3. The CDR3 protein is CASSSRLAGRNTGELFF. CDR3 DNA sequence: TGCGCCAGCAGCTCGAGACTAGCGGGGCGAAACACCGGGGAGCTGTTTTTT.

The count of this clone is one. This chain links TRBV2 with TRBJ2-1; TRBD1 might be the D (5 bases). The germline gives CDR1 SNHLY, CDR2 FYNNEI. The CDR3 length is 14 residues. V was shortened by 4 bases and J by 9 bases, with 16 bases between the two germline ends. The DNA of the CDR3 is TGTGCCAGCAGTGGAGTTGCGCAGGGCAGTGAGCAGTTCTTC. This gives the protein CASSGVAQGSEQFF.

The chain couples TRBV6-1 to TRBJ2-1; 14 nucleotides agree with TRBD2. CDR1 is MNHNS, CDR2 SASEGT, per germline. CDR3 length: 14 amino acids. With V trimmed by 8 bases and J by 10 bases, 7 bases remained unmatched. The CDR3 region is CASVRLAGGREQFF. The CDR3 DNA sequence: TGTGCCAGCGTCCGACTAGCGGGAGGGCGGGAGCAGTTCTTC.

V gene TRBV2 combines with J gene TRBJ1-2, with 7 positions matching TRBD1. CDR1 and CDR2 from the germline V gene are SNHLY and FYNNEI. V lost 4 bases to trimming and J lost 3 bases; unmatched junction nucleotides: 5. The CDR3 totals 14 residues. The CDR3 region has the DNA TGTGCCAGCAGTGCGGACAGGAGCGACTATGGCTACACCTTC. Translated, it gives CASSADRSDYGYTF.

V is TRBV5-4 and J is TRBJ2-7, with D perhaps matching TRBD2 (5 bases). The ends were cut back, 1 base at V and 7 bases at J, with 6 bases in the middle. CDR1 is SGHNT and CDR2 is YYREEE in the germline V gene (reference sequence). This CDR3 is 11 amino acids long. The CDR3 DNA reads as TGTGCCAGCAGCTTGCCGGGGGAGCAGTACTTC. Residues: CASSLPGEQYF. Looking up the rest from reference TRBV5-4 and TRBJ2-7 gives the full variable domain: ETGVTQSPTHLIKTRGQQVTLRCSSQSGHNTVSWYQQALGQGPQFIFQYYREEENGRGNFPPRFSGLQFPNYSSELNVNALELDDSALYLCASSLPGEQYFGPGTRLTVT.

The chain recombines TRBV2 with TRBJ2-7, with 8 bases fitting TRBD1. V was clipped by 7 bases and J by 2 bases; unmatched bases: 4. CDR1 is SNHLY and CDR2 is FYNNEI in the germline V gene. The CDR3 runs 13 residues. The CDR3 region is CASNKDRAYEQYF. DNA for the CDR3: TGTGCCAGCAATAAGGACAGGGCCTACGAGCAGTACTTC. Complete variable domain (other parts from reference TRBV2 and TRBJ2-7): EPEVTQTPSHQVTQMGQEVILRCVPISNHLYFYWYRQILGQKVEFLVSFYNNEISEKSEIFDDQFSVERPDGSNFTLKIRSTKLEDSAMYFCASNKDRAYEQYFGPGTRLTVT.

CDR3 amino acids: CASSLRAAGEQYF. CDR3 nucleotides: TGTGCCAGCAGCTTGAGGGCTGCTGGCGAGCAGTACTTC. The chain couples TRBV11-3 to TRBJ2-7; D is perhaps TRBD2 (5 bases). The CDR3 runs to 13 residues. CDR1 and CDR2 (germline): SGHNT, YENEEA. The V end lost 3 bases, the J end lost 6 bases, and 12 bases lay between the germline ends.

The chain recombines TRBV5-6 with TRBJ1-1; 7 bases match TRBD1. In germline, CDR1 is SGHDT, CDR2 YYEEEE. Losses at the gene ends were 4 bases for V and 0 bases for J; bases not matched to a gene: 12. The CDR3 is made up of 17 amino acids. The CDR3 bases are TGTGCCAGCAGCCACCGACAGGGTATGACGATGAACACTGAAGCTTTCTTT. Residues: CASSHRQGMTMNTEAFF.

The chain joins TRBV5-8 to TRBJ2-7; D possibly corresponds to TRBD2 (5 bases). The V and J ends lost 2 bases and 2 bases respectively, with 8 bases between them. The CDR3 consists of 13 residues. Per germline, CDR1 SGHTS and CDR2 YDEGEE. CDR3 loop: CASSLNSAYEQYF. In DNA form, the CDR3 reads TGTGCCAGCAGCTTAAATAGCGCCTACGAGCAGTACTTC.

The chain is built from TRBV23-1 and TRBJ1-2, with 9 nucleotides matching TRBD1. TRBV23-1 is an open reading frame whose function is uncertain. The CDR3 totals 15 residues. V gave up 0 bases and J gave up 6 bases; unmatched junction bases: 5. The chain's CDR3 is CASSQSPQGADGYTF. The CDR3 region has the DNA TGCGCCAGCAGTCAATCGCCACAGGGGGCGGATGGCTACACCTTC.

The CDR3 nucleotides read TGTGCCAGCAGCCCGCAGGCGTCCAAAAACATTCAGTACTTC. It encodes CASSPQASKNIQYF. V usage is TRBV13 and J usage is TRBJ2-4; no clear D. The V gene lost 5 bases and the J gene lost 2 bases, with 10 bases spanning the gap. Germline loops: CDR1 PRHDT, CDR2 FYEKMQ (reference sequence). The CDR3 spans 14 residues.

This clone was counted between two and nine times. The V call is TRBV5-1, the J call TRBJ1-1; D is undetermined. The CDR3 contains 13 residues. Trimming removed 0 bases from V and 4 bases from J, with 7 bases in between. Germline CDR1 is SGHRS and CDR2 is YFSETQ. CDR3 DNA sequence: TGCGCCAGCAGCTTGGCCGGGTTCACTGAAGCTTTCTTT. Its protein is CASSLAGFTEAFF.

The rearrangement joins TRBV6-1 to TRBJ2-1; D is ambiguous. With 8 bases removed from V and 0 bases from J, the gap between germline ends came to 8 bases. Germline V gene lookup returns CDR1 MNHNS and CDR2 SASEGT. CDR3 length equals 13 residues. The CDR3 bases are TGTGCCAGCGACACGGTCTCCTACAATGAGCAGTTCTTC. It translates to CASDTVSYNEQFF.

The genes are TRBV4-1 and TRBJ1-2; possibly TRBD1 for D (5 bases). Germline CDR1 and CDR2: MGHRA and YSYEKL. The length of the CDR3 is 14 residues. V was pared by 2 bases and J by 4 bases, with 11 bases between. The CDR3 bases are TGCGCCAGCAGCCAAATTAGTCAGGGCTATGGCTACACCTTC. Protein product: CASSQISQGYGYTF.

The chain is built from TRBV4-1 and TRBJ1-4; the match to TRBD1 covers 7 bases. Germline assignment: CDR1 MGHRA and CDR2 YSYEKL. There are 14 residues in the CDR3. The V and J ends lost 4 bases and 8 bases, in that order; junction bases with no gene match: 7. CDR3 region: CASSRGQLFEKLFF. Written as DNA, the CDR3 is TGCGCCAGCAGCCGGGGACAGCTATTCGAAAAACTGTTTTTT.

The J gene is TRBJ2-3, the V gene TRBV5-1; tentative D call: TRBD1 (6 bases). The CDR3 runs to 14 residues. From germline, CDR1 is SGHRS and CDR2 YFSETQ. The V end lost 3 bases, the J end lost 4 bases, and 12 bases lay between the germline ends. In nucleotides, the CDR3 is TGCGCCAGCAGCTGGCAGGGGTACGCAGATACGCAGTATTTT. It translates to CASSWQGYADTQYF.

The chain is built from TRBV20-1 and TRBJ2-3, with D unclear. V lost 5 bases to trimming and J lost 3 bases, with 6 bases between them. Germline V lookup: CDR1 DFQATT, CDR2 SNEGSKA (reference sequence). The CDR3 spans 11 residues. CDR3 DNA sequence: TGCAGTGCTTTGTCGACAGATACGCAGTATTTT. Translated, it gives CSALSTDTQYF.

This chain connects TRBV9 to TRBJ2-7; 7 bases align to TRBD2. CDR1 is SGDLS and CDR2 is YYNGEE in the germline V gene. The V gene end was trimmed by 2 bases and the J gene end by 2 bases; junction bases not matched to a gene: 10. The CDR3 is 16 residues long. The chain's CDR3 is CASSVSPGAGAYEQYF. CDR3 DNA sequence: TGTGCCAGCAGCGTCTCACCTGGGGCGGGAGCCTACGAGCAGTACTTC. Full variable domain (missing parts from reference TRBV9 and TRBJ2-7): DSGVTQTPKHLITATGQRVTLRCSPRSGDLSVYWYQQSLDQGLQFLIQYYNGEERAKGNILERFSAQQFPDLHSELNLSSLELGDSALYFCASSVSPGAGAYEQYFGPGTRLTVT.